Below, 20 T cell receptor beta chains from the same sample are listed, as sequenced in a study of cytomegalovirus exposure and HLA in healthy donors. The study ran its PCR with 60 Vbeta and 13 Jbeta primers. Only in-frame clones appear in the TCRdb table, and some are missing; sequencing was by immunoSEQ multiplex PCR. Here the sample spans approximately 160,000 clones, about four fifths being singletons. The sample consisted of PBMCs. The receptors here all came from a boy aged 2 to 9 in good health and CMV-seronegative.

The V and J genes are TRBV6-1 and TRBJ1-1; 11 nucleotides line up with TRBD1. V was clipped by 4 bases and J by 5 bases; unmatched bases: 12. Per the germline V gene, CDR1 is MNHNS and CDR2 is SASEGT. The CDR3 consists of 17 residues. CDR3 DNA sequence: TGTGCCAGCAGTGCTACGTTGGGGACAGGGGGACGGACTGAAGCTTTCTTT. Its protein product is CASSATLGTGGRTEAFF.

The chain has TRBV6-1 and TRBJ2-7; TRBD2 aligns across 9 bases. Germline V lookup: CDR1 MNHNS, CDR2 SASEGT. J gave up 6 bases and V 6 bases, and 12 bases lay outside the gene matches. CDR3 length: 15 amino acids. The CDR3 is CASRGTASGRPEQYF. The CDR3 DNA follows: TGTGCCAGCAGGGGGACCGCGAGCGGGAGGCCCGAGCAGTACTTC.

The rearrangement joins TRBV27 to TRBJ1-1; D gene unclear. CDR1 is MNHEY, CDR2 SMNVEV, per germline (reference sequence). This CDR3 is 13 amino acids long. Trimming removed 1 base at V and 8 bases at J, with 11 bases between. The CDR3 region has the DNA TGTGCCAGCAGTTTATATAGCGGAGCCGAAGCTTTCTTT. This encodes CASSLYSGAEAFF.

The V call is TRBV7-9, the J call TRBJ2-2; TRBD2 matches at 8 bases. V lost 6 bases and J lost 4; bases outside the gene matches: 7. The CDR3 loop spans 15 amino acids. The germline V gene has CDR1 SEHNR and CDR2 FQNEAQ (reference sequence). The CDR3 region is CASRGESGSTGELFF. CDR3 DNA: TGTGCCAGCAGAGGGGAAAGCGGGAGCACCGGGGAGCTGTTTTTT.

The chain carries TRBV7-6 and TRBJ2-3, with TRBD2 matching over 11 bases. Trimming took 4 bases from V and 0 from J; bases not matched to a gene: 6. Germline loops: CDR1 SGHVS, CDR2 FNYEAQ. This CDR3 is 17 amino acids long. CDR3 in DNA: TGTGCCAGCAGCTCCACTAGCGGGAGACTCAGCACAGATACGCAGTATTTT. Translation gives CASSSTSGRLSTDTQYF.

The rearrangement joins TRBV19 to TRBJ1-1; D gene unclear. The V and J ends lost 7 bases and 1 base respectively, with 13 bases between them. The germline V gene has CDR1 LNHDA and CDR2 SQIVND (reference sequence). The CDR3 is 14 amino acids. Here the CDR3 DNA reads TGTGCCAGTACGGAGTTTAGGAGGAACACTGAAGCTTTCTTT. Its translation is CASTEFRRNTEAFF.

This clone has just a few counts. The J gene is TRBJ1-5, the V gene TRBV30; D gene unclear. The germline V gene has CDR1 GTSNPN and CDR2 SVGIG (reference sequence). The CDR3 covers 12 residues. The ends were cut back, 2 bases at V and 9 bases at J, with 11 bases in the middle. CDR3 coding DNA: TGTGCCTGGAGTAAGGGAGCCGGGCCCCAGCATTTT. This translates into CAWSKGAGPQHF. The variable domain in full, completed from reference TRBV30 and TRBJ1-5, reads SQTIHQWPATLVQPVGSPLSLECTVEGTSNPNLYWYRQAAGRGLQLLFYSVGIGQISSEVPQNLSASRPQDRQFILSSKKLLLSDSGFYLCAWSKGAGPQHFGDGTRLSIL.

The V gene is TRBV6-1, the J gene TRBJ2-1, with unresolved D. This CDR3 comprises 16 residues. Germline V lookup: CDR1 MNHNS, CDR2 SASEGT. Trimming cost V 1 base and J 4 bases, with 14 bases left between them. The CDR3 loop is CASSEGPQRWYNEQFF. The CDR3 DNA is TGTGCCAGCAGTGAAGGGCCCCAGAGGTGGTACAATGAGCAGTTCTTC.

The genes are TRBV10-2 and TRBJ2-7, with D perhaps matching TRBD1 (6 bases). The V end lost 3 bases, the J end lost 4 bases, and 10 bases lay between the germline ends. The CDR3 totals 13 residues. Germline-derived CDR1 and CDR2 are WSHSY and SAAADI. CDR3 bases: TGCGCCAGCAGTGAACAGGGAGTGTACGAGCAGTACTTC. Translation gives CASSEQGVYEQYF.

The V call is TRBV12-5, the J call TRBJ1-3; unclear D gene. This CDR3 spans 14 amino acids. Germline values: CDR1 LGHNT, CDR2 FRNRAP. Between the trimmed V and J ends, which lost 6 bases and 0 bases, there was a span of 9 bases. CDR3 region: CASGPGSSGNTIYF. Here the CDR3 DNA reads TGTGCTAGTGGACCCGGGAGCTCTGGAAACACCATATATTTT.

The chain uses TRBV7-9 and TRBJ1-1, with 11 bases matching TRBD1. The CDR3 has 15 residues. The J segment lost 3 bases and the V segment lost 5 bases, leaving 5 bases of the junction unmatched. Per germline, CDR1 SEHNR and CDR2 FQNEAQ (reference sequence). In nucleotides, the CDR3 is TGTGCCAGCAGCCCAAGGGACAGGGGGTACACTGAAGCTTTCTTT. The encoded protein is CASSPRDRGYTEAFF. The whole variable domain, remainder taken from reference TRBV7-9 and TRBJ1-1, is DTGVSQNPRHKITKRGQNVTFRCDPISEHNRLYWYRQTLGQGPEFLTYFQNEAQLEKSRLLSDRFSAERPKGSFSTLEIQRTEQGDSAMYLCASSPRDRGYTEAFFGQGTRLTVV.

This chain connects TRBV6-1 to TRBJ2-3, with 9 bases that match TRBD2. CDR3 length: 15 amino acids. CDR1 MNHNS and CDR2 SASEGT come from the germline V gene. CDR3 in DNA: TGTACCACCGCCATAGCGGGAGAGGGAGCAGATACGCAGTATTTT. It yields the protein CTTAIAGEGADTQYF.

The J gene is TRBJ2-3, the V gene TRBV10-3, with D maybe TRBD2 (5 bases). The V and J ends lost 4 bases and 1 base respectively, with 15 bases between them. CDR1 and CDR2 (germline): ENHRY, SYGVKD. CDR3 length equals 16 residues. The CDR3 region has the DNA TGTGCCATCAGTGGTCTAACTAGTGCCCGCACAGATACGCAGTATTTT. It specifies CAISGLTSARTDTQYF.

In this sample, this clone turned up a few times. The chain is built from TRBV5-6 and TRBJ2-7, with 7 bases matching TRBD1. The CDR3 covers 16 residues. J lost 0 bases, V lost 0 bases, and 6 bases had no gene match. Germline CDR1 reads SGHDT; CDR2 reads YYEEEE. CDR3 residues: CASSLVQGVFSYEQYF. CDR3 sequence (DNA): TGTGCCAGCAGCTTGGTCCAGGGGGTGTTCTCCTACGAGCAGTACTTC.

This chain uses TRBV7-8 with TRBJ1-5, with D possibly being TRBD1 (6 bases). Trimming took 1 base from V and 7 from J, leaving 14 bases between them. Germline-derived CDR1 and CDR2 are SGHVS and FQNEAQ. The CDR3 contains 15 residues. The CDR3 DNA is TGTGCCAGCAGCTTAGTAGGCGGCAGGGGACAGCCCCAGCATTTT. Its protein is CASSLVGGRGQPQHF.

The DNA of the CDR3 is TGTGCCCAGGGGCCTTACTCCTACGAGCAGTACTTC. As protein: CAQGPYSYEQYF. The V call is TRBV21-1, the J call TRBJ2-7; the table's D gene call, TRBD1, was not cross checked with the DNA. TRBV21-1 is assigned pseudogene status. The CDR3 is made up of 12 amino acids.

This clone was seen once. The V gene is TRBV14, the J gene TRBJ2-3; D unclear. This CDR3 has 16 residues. The V end was cut by 4 bases, the J end by 1 base, with 15 bases between. Per germline, CDR1 SGHDN and CDR2 FVKESK. The CDR3, as DNA: TGTGCCAGCAGCCGCCTCCCCGGAGAGGGCACAGATACGCAGTATTTT. This codes for CASSRLPGEGTDTQYF.

The J gene is TRBJ2-3, the V gene TRBV7-2; 11 bases are a match to TRBD2. V gave up 3 bases and J gave up 2 bases; unmatched junction bases: 10. This CDR3 region has 18 residues. CDR1 is SGHTA, CDR2 FQGNSA, per germline. CDR3 amino acids: CASSFLAGGPLPTDTQYF. The CDR3 nucleotides are TGTGCCAGCAGCTTTCTAGCGGGAGGCCCCTTACCCACAGATACGCAGTATTTT.

Here the CDR3 DNA reads TGTGCCAGCAGCCGAGCTGGGCGGGAGATGAGGGAGCAGTACTTC. Protein sequence: CASSRAGREMREQYF. The chain carries TRBV6-5 and TRBJ2-7; TRBD2 aligns across 7 bases. Germline CDR1 and CDR2: MNHEY and SVGAGI. The J segment lost 7 bases and the V segment lost 6 bases, leaving 15 bases of the junction unmatched. This CDR3 comprises 15 residues.

The gene calls are TRBV9 and TRBJ2-3, with 8 bases aligning to TRBD2. The CDR3 totals 15 residues. The J segment lost 4 bases and the V segment lost 0 bases, leaving 4 bases of the junction unmatched. The germline gives CDR1 SGDLS, CDR2 YYNGEE. The CDR3 DNA reads TGTGCCAGCAGCGTAGCGGGAGGGTGGGCAGATACGCAGTATTTT. This encodes CASSVAGGWADTQYF.